The rows below give T cell receptor beta chains drawn from one sample of a study of cytomegalovirus exposure and HLA in healthy donors. Using immunoSEQ multiplex PCR, the repertoire was profiled, and TCRdb retains in-frame clones only, with some absent. The data contain about 150,000 clones, over 60% of them seen just once; the ten biggest clones take up 2.5% to 3.5%. The sample consisted of PBMCs. Receptors were obtained from a woman in her 30s in good health and CMV-seropositive. The CDR3 runs from the conserved cysteine through the conserved F or W. D genes are given only for firm matches. Size is omitted from some rows. Given values are once, few, many or a class for expanded clones.

j_call d_call v_call clone_size cdr3_aa cdr3_nt
TRBJ2-2 TRBD2 TRBV13 once CASSSLADSNTGELFF TGTGCCAGCAGCTCCCTAGCGGATTCGAACACCGGGGAGCTGTTTTTT
TRBJ1-4 TRBD1 TRBV2 - CASSEEGGGEKLFF TGTGCCAGCAGTGAGGAAGGGGGCGGCGAAAAACTGTTTTTT
TRBJ1-2 - TRBV29-1 - CSVDGTEGGYTF TGCAGCGTTGATGGAACGGAGGGTGGCTACACCTTC
TRBJ1-2 TRBD1 TRBV5-1 - CASSPRGLDYGYTF TGCGCCAGCAGCCCCAGGGGGCTGGACTATGGCTACACCTTC
TRBJ2-7 TRBD1 TRBV11-3 - CASSLGRTGEYDEQYF TGTGCCAGCAGCTTAGGGAGGACAGGGGAGTATGACGAGCAGTACTTC
TRBJ1-4 - TRBV9 - CASSVGGPEKLFF TGTGCCAGCAGCGTAGGGGGGCCCGAAAAACTGTTTTTT
TRBJ1-2 - TRBV2 few CASSTLPTGNYGYTF TGTGCCAGCAGTACCCTACCGACAGGAAACTATGGCTACACCTTC
TRBJ2-3 TRBD2 TRBV2 - CASSSGTSGGPDTQYF TGTGCCAGCAGTTCCGGGACTAGCGGGGGGCCAGATACGCAGTATTTT
TRBJ2-7 - TRBV28 - CASIVTGASYEQYF TGTGCCAGCATCGTGACAGGAGCATCCTACGAGCAGTACTTC
TRBJ1-1 - TRBV18 few CASSPNGMNTEAFF TGTGCCAGCTCACCAAACGGTATGAACACTGAAGCTTTCTTT
TRBJ1-1 - TRBV10-2 - CASTGGTEAFF TGCGCCAGCACCGGGGGCACTGAAGCTTTCTTT
TRBJ2-2 TRBD2 TRBV7-6 - CASSWSGTSYAGELFF TGTGCCAGCAGCTGGTCCGGGACTAGTTACGCCGGGGAGCTGTTTTTT
TRBJ2-3 - TRBV7-3 few CASSLMETDTQYF TGTGCCAGCAGCTTAATGGAGACAGATACGCAGTATTTT
TRBJ2-3 TRBD2 TRBV4-2 - CASSQAGTSGRRDTQYF TGTGCCAGCAGCCAAGCCGGGACTAGCGGGAGACGTGATACGCAGTATTTT
TRBJ1-2 - TRBV19 few CASKEHTRYGYTF TGTGCCAGTAAGGAGCACACCCGCTATGGCTACACCTTC
TRBJ2-1 TRBD2 TRBV4-2 - CASSQGAGGTYNEQFF TGTGCCAGCAGCCAGGGGGCGGGAGGGACCTACAATGAGCAGTTCTTC
TRBJ1-2 TRBD1 TRBV28 - CAITRKQGADYGYTF TGTGCCATTACAAGGAAACAGGGGGCTGACTATGGCTACACCTTC
TRBJ2-1 TRBD1 TRBV29-1 - CSVDGQGFNEQFF TGCAGCGTTGATGGACAGGGGTTCAATGAGCAGTTCTTC
TRBJ1-1 - TRBV5-1 - CASSSQGLNTEAFF TGCGCCAGCAGCTCACAGGGCCTGAACACTGAAGCTTTCTTT
TRBJ2-3 - TRBV30 few CAWSVRGAMHTDTQYF TGTGCCTGGAGTGTACGCGGTGCGATGCACACAGATACGCAGTATTTT
TRBJ2-7 TRBD2 TRBV18 - CASSPRREFLYEQYF TGTGCCAGCTCTCCGAGGCGGGAGTTCCTCTACGAGCAGTACTTC
TRBJ2-7 TRBD2 TRBV11-2 - CASSPSAGGRYEQYF TGTGCCAGCAGCCCATCGGCGGGAGGGAGATACGAGCAGTACTTC
TRBJ2-7 TRBD1 TRBV4-1 once CASSRQTDRSFYEQYF TGCGCCAGCAGCCGACAAACGGACAGGTCGTTCTACGAGCAGTACTTC
TRBJ1-1 - TRBV2 - CASSDGRTAPEAFF TGTGCCAGCAGTGACGGTAGGACAGCACCGGAAGCTTTCTTT
TRBJ1-3 - TRBV5-6 - CASSLVQGSGNTIYF TGTGCCAGCAGCTTGGTCCAGGGCTCTGGAAACACCATATATTTT
TRBJ1-2 - TRBV4-1 - CASSQATGNGYTF TGCGCCAGCAGCCAAGCAACAGGGAACGGCTACACCTTC
TRBJ2-1 TRBD2 TRBV11-2 - CASRFLAGGGEQFF TGTGCCAGCAGATTCCTAGCGGGGGGAGGTGAGCAGTTCTTC
TRBJ2-5 TRBD1 TRBV5-1 - CASSLTQPGGGLETQYF TGCGCCAGCAGCTTGACTCAGCCAGGGGGCGGGTTGGAGACCCAGTACTTC
TRBJ1-2 - TRBV5-4 - CASSKARVNYGYTF TGTGCCAGCAGCAAAGCCAGGGTTAACTATGGCTACACCTTC
TRBJ2-7 - TRBV11-2 - CASSFPGIYEQYF TGTGCCAGCAGCTTCCCGGGGATATACGAGCAGTACTTC
TRBJ2-3 - TRBV7-6 - CASSTNRDTQYF TGTGCCAGCAGCACCAATCGGGATACGCAGTATTTT
TRBJ1-1 TRBD1 TRBV7-9 - CASSFSGGQGGTEAFF TGTGCCAGCAGCTTTTCAGGGGGACAGGGAGGGACTGAAGCTTTCTTT
TRBJ1-2 TRBD1 TRBV2 - CARRDRANYGYTF TGTGCCAGGAGGGACAGGGCGAACTATGGCTACACCTTC
TRBJ2-1 - TRBV30 - CAWSRGNEQFF TGTGCCTGGAGTCGCGGGAATGAGCAGTTCTTC
TRBJ2-1 - TRBV7-7 - CASSLGAGQYNEQFF TGTGCCAGCAGCTTAGGGGCAGGGCAATACAATGAGCAGTTCTTC
TRBJ2-1 - TRBV9 once CASSVDPSGGPEQFF TGTGCCAGCAGCGTCGACCCTTCAGGTGGTCCCGAGCAGTTCTTC
TRBJ2-7 - TRBV27 - CASSLLSRNPYEQYF TGTGCCAGCAGTTTGCTATCTCGTAATCCCTACGAGCAGTACTTC
TRBJ1-2 - TRBV25-1 - CASSAVDRPHNYGYTF TGTGCCAGCAGTGCGGTCGACAGGCCCCATAACTATGGCTACACCTTC
TRBJ1-4 - TRBV28 - CASSLGTDNEKLFF TGTGCCAGCAGTTTAGGGACTGATAATGAAAAACTGTTTTTT
TRBJ2-2 TRBD1 TRBV6-4 - CASRKRQGTAGELFF TGTGCCAGCAGGAAACGACAGGGGACCGCCGGGGAGCTGTTTTTT
TRBJ1-6 TRBD1 TRBV13 - CASSTGVNSPLHF TGTGCCAGCAGCACAGGGGTGAATTCACCCCTCCACTTT
TRBJ2-7 - TRBV6-1 - CASSEWASSYEQYF TGTGCCAGCAGTGAGTGGGCGTCCTCCTACGAGCAGTACTTC
TRBJ1-4 - TRBV9 - CASSRAANEKLFF TGTGCCAGCAGCCGAGCAGCGAATGAAAAACTGTTTTTT
TRBJ2-7 TRBD1 TRBV6-5 few CASSPSGTARYEQYF TGTGCCAGCAGTCCCTCCGGGACAGCGCGATACGAGCAGTACTTC
TRBJ2-3 TRBD1 TRBV5-1 - CASSPGQGARDTQYF TGCGCCAGCAGCCCGGGACAGGGGGCACGGGATACGCAGTATTTT
TRBJ2-7 - TRBV11-2 - CASSLISLEQYF TGTGCCAGCAGCTTAATTTCCCTCGAGCAGTACTTC
TRBJ1-1 - TRBV4-1 - CASSQMGGGGMNTEAIF TGCGCCAGCAGCCAGATGGGAGGGGGAGGGATGAACACTGAAGCTATCTTT
TRBJ1-1 - TRBV5-8 few CASSLAYGHKNTEAFF TGTGCCAGCAGCTTGGCCTATGGACATAAAAACACTGAAGCTTTCTTT
TRBJ2-5 TRBD1 TRBV10-3 once CAISPGQGMVGETQYF TGTGCCATCAGTCCGGGACAGGGGATGGTCGGGGAGACCCAGTACTTC
TRBJ1-5 - TRBV19 - CASTDSYNQPQHF TGTGCCAGTACCGACAGTTACAATCAGCCCCAGCATTTT
TRBJ2-1 - TRBV2 few CASRVLPVLEQFF TGTGCCAGCAGGGTACTCCCGGTTCTGGAGCAGTTCTTC
TRBJ2-7 TRBD2 TRBV5-4 - CASSPTTGTRSGEQYF TGTGCCAGCAGCCCTACAACCGGGACTAGGTCTGGAGAGCAGTACTTC
TRBJ2-1 TRBD2 TRBV27 - CASRRGSPHNEQFF TGTGCCAGCAGGCGGGGGAGCCCCCACAATGAGCAGTTCTTC